A single sample gave rise to the 21 T cell receptor beta chains below, sequenced in a study of OX40 agonist ivuxolimab in advanced cancers. Sequencing was performed with immunoSEQ multiplex PCR; in TCRdb, only in-frame clones are kept and a portion is missing. The sample has about 61,000 clones, 92% seen once. The sequencing used CD4+ or CD8+ T cells sorted from blood, collected in a trial of the OX40 agonist ivuxolimab. The receptors shown here come from an adult with an advanced solid tumor such as melanoma, head and neck, liver or kidney cancer.

This sequence joins TRBV6-6 and TRBJ1-2; perhaps TRBD1 as D (5 bases). From germline, CDR1 is MNHNY and CDR2 SVGAGI (reference sequence). Trimming stripped 2 bases from V and 7 bases from J, with 8 bases between. This CDR3 contains 12 residues. CDR3: CASSYEGSGYTF. In DNA, the CDR3 is TGTGCCAGCAGTTACGAGGGGTCTGGCTACACCTTC.

V and J are TRBV29-1 and TRBJ1-1; D not resolved. The CDR3 loop spans 12 amino acids. V was trimmed by 3 bases and J by 3 bases, leaving 8 bases between them. Germline CDR1 SQVTM, CDR2 ANQGSEA. This chain's CDR3 is CSVDSYDTEAFF. CDR3 sequence (DNA): TGCAGCGTTGATAGTTACGACACTGAAGCTTTCTTT.

This chain joins TRBV4-3 and TRBJ1-1, with a weak D call TRBD1 (6 bases). Germline CDR1 LGHNA, CDR2 YSLEER. The V gene lost 0 bases and the J gene lost 5 bases, with 10 bases spanning the gap. The CDR3 contains 14 residues. The CDR3 loop reads CASSQETGLTEAFF. The CDR3 DNA is TGCGCCAGCAGCCAAGAAACAGGGTTGACTGAAGCTTTCTTT.

This sequence joins TRBV6-6 and TRBJ1-3, with TRBD1 identical over 8 bases. The CDR3 is made up of 14 amino acids. Germline V gene lookup returns CDR1 MNHNY and CDR2 SVGAGI (reference sequence). Losses at the gene ends were 3 bases for V and 5 bases for J; bases not matched to a gene: 3. This chain's CDR3 is CASSYRQGRNTIYF. The CDR3 DNA reads TGTGCCAGCAGTTATAGACAGGGGCGAAACACCATATATTTT.

The chain recombines TRBV9 with TRBJ2-7; TRBD2 agrees at 13 bases. This CDR3 is built from 15 residues. The V segment lost 4 bases and the J segment 2 bases; nucleotides outside the gene matches: 3. The germline CDR1 and CDR2 sequences are SGDLS and YYNGEE. The CDR3 DNA follows: TGTGCCAGCAGCCTGGGACTAGCGGGGACCTACGAGCAGTACTTC. Translation gives CASSLGLAGTYEQYF. Filled out from reference TRBV9 and TRBJ2-7, the complete variable domain reads DSGVTQTPKHLITATGQRVTLRCSPRSGDLSVYWYQQSLDQGLQFLIQYYNGEERAKGNILERFSAQQFPDLHSELNLSSLELGDSALYFCASSLGLAGTYEQYFGPGTRLTVT.

The chain recombines TRBV19 with TRBJ1-1, with D unresolved. The CDR3 contains 14 residues. The germline V gene has CDR1 LNHDA and CDR2 SQIVND (reference sequence). V was clipped by 5 bases and J by 1 base, with 11 bases between them. CDR3 in DNA: TGTGCCAGTAGTCTCGACACGGGGAACACTGAAGCTTTCTTT. It specifies CASSLDTGNTEAFF.

The rearrangement links TRBV19 to TRBJ1-2; D is undetermined. CDR3 length equals 13 residues. Trimming took 6 bases from V and 1 from J, leaving 9 bases between them. CDR1 is LNHDA and CDR2 is SQIVND in the germline V gene (reference sequence). The CDR3 DNA sequence: TGTGCCAGTAGGGAGTCGGTTAACTATGGCTACACCTTC. The encoded protein is CASRESVNYGYTF.

J is TRBJ1-5 and V is TRBV9, with D possibly matching TRBD1 (5 bases). Germline V lookup: CDR1 SGDLS, CDR2 YYNGEE. V lost 4 bases, J lost 2 bases, and 13 bases lay in between. CDR3 length: 15 amino acids. The CDR3 DNA reads as TGTGCCAGCAGCCCCCACGGGGGTGGCAATCAGCCCCAGCATTTT. It translates to CASSPHGGGNQPQHF. Full variable domain (missing parts from reference TRBV9 and TRBJ1-5): DSGVTQTPKHLITATGQRVTLRCSPRSGDLSVYWYQQSLDQGLQFLIQYYNGEERAKGNILERFSAQQFPDLHSELNLSSLELGDSALYFCASSPHGGGNQPQHFGDGTRLSIL.

The count of this clone is one. The rearrangement joins TRBV6-1 to TRBJ1-2; unclear D gene. Germline loops: CDR1 MNHNS, CDR2 SASEGT. This CDR3 has 13 residues. Trimming took 1 base from V and 5 from J, leaving 8 bases between them. CDR3 in amino acids: CASSEGTGYGYTF. CDR3 in DNA: TGTGCCAGCAGTGAAGGGACCGGTTATGGCTACACCTTC.

This rearrangement joins TRBV5-5 to TRBJ1-1; the D gene is possibly TRBD1 (5 bases). Germline V lookup: CDR1 SGHKS, CDR2 YYEKEE (reference sequence). CDR3 length: 14 amino acids. Trimming removed 1 base at V and 4 bases at J, with 11 bases between. CDR3 DNA: TGTGCCAGCAGCTTGACTGCTGGGGGCACTGAAGCTTTCTTT. Translating it yields CASSLTAGGTEAFF.

The chain links TRBV28 to TRBJ2-7; weak D call: TRBD1 (5 bases). Trimming stripped 3 bases from V and 3 bases from J, with 12 bases between. This CDR3 has 14 residues. CDR1 is MDHEN, CDR2 SYDVKM, per germline. CDR3 residues: CASSLGQVGYEQYF. CDR3 nucleotide sequence: TGTGCCAGCAGTTTGGGGCAGGTAGGCTACGAGCAGTACTTC. Filled out from reference TRBV28 and TRBJ2-7, the complete variable domain reads DVKVTQSSRYLVKRTGEKVFLECVQDMDHENMFWYRQDPGLGLRLIYFSYDVKMKEKGDIPEGYSVSREKKERFSLILESASTNQTSMYLCASSLGQVGYEQYFGPGTRLTVT.

The chain combines TRBV30 with TRBJ2-1; D assignment may be TRBD1 or TRBD2 (6 bases each). CDR3 length equals 18 residues. Germline lookup yields CDR1 GTSNPN and CDR2 SVGIG (reference sequence). V lost 1 base and J 2 bases, leaving 21 bases between the germline ends. This CDR3 reads CAWSARGRGLNTYNEQFF. CDR3 nucleotides: TGTGCCTGGAGTGCCAGGGGACGGGGGCTTAACACCTACAATGAGCAGTTCTTC.

This clone has only a few counts. The same CDR3 can be traced to other DNA sequences in this sample. The rearrangement links TRBV11-2 to TRBJ2-5, with D unclear. V shed 1 base and J shed 5 bases, with 2 bases lying between them. The CDR3 runs to 11 residues. CDR1 is SGHAT and CDR2 is FQNNGV in the germline V gene. This chain's CDR3 is CASSLGETQYF. CDR3 nucleotide sequence: TGTGCCAGCAGCTTAGGGGAGACCCAGTACTTC.

The gene calls are TRBV28 and TRBJ2-1; TRBD2 might be the D (6 bases). The CDR3 runs to 17 residues. Germline CDR1 is MDHEN and CDR2 is SYDVKM. The ends were cut back, 3 bases at V and 8 bases at J, with 23 bases in the middle. The CDR3 reads CASSFYPSTSRFYEQFF. DNA of the CDR3: TGTGCCAGCAGTTTCTATCCGTCTACTAGCCGGTTCTATGAGCAGTTCTTC.

The chain uses TRBV19 and TRBJ1-5; D is undetermined. The V gene lost 6 bases and the J gene lost 3 bases, with 6 bases spanning the gap. CDR3 length equals 12 residues. Germline V lookup: CDR1 LNHDA, CDR2 SQIVND (reference sequence). The CDR3 DNA is TGTGCCAGTAGCTTAATCAATCAGCCCCAGCATTTT. The encoded protein is CASSLINQPQHF.

This CDR3 reads CASSYIGTGEDTQYF. In DNA form, the CDR3 reads TGTGCCAGCAGTTACATCGGGACAGGCGAAGATACGCAGTATTTT. The V call is TRBV27, the J call TRBJ2-3; 8 nucleotides align to TRBD1. The CDR3 contains 15 residues. CDR1 is MNHEY and CDR2 is SMNVEV in the germline V gene (reference sequence). V dropped 4 bases and J dropped 5; count of bases not matched to a gene: 8.

The V gene is TRBV5-6, the J gene TRBJ1-5; the D gene is possibly TRBD1 (5 bases). The length of the CDR3 is 16 residues. V lost 4 bases and J lost 6, with 20 bases in between. Germline lookup yields CDR1 SGHDT and CDR2 YYEEEE. CDR3 DNA sequence: TGTGCCAGCAGCACCGACGGGGGGTGGGCTAGTCAGCCCCAGCATTTT. Protein: CASSTDGGWASQPQHF.

J is TRBJ2-1 and V is TRBV2; D call uncertain. Trimming cost V 6 bases and J 6 bases, with 18 bases left between them. The CDR3 is 15 amino acids. The germline gives CDR1 SNHLY, CDR2 FYNNEI. DNA for the CDR3: TGTGCCAGCAGGCCGCGGACCAGGAAACCCAATGAGCAGTTCTTC. Residues: CASRPRTRKPNEQFF.

The J gene is TRBJ2-1, the V gene TRBV19, with 7 positions matching TRBD2. Germline trimming cut 3 bases from V and 6 bases from J; bases unmatched to any gene: 8. Germline CDR1 is LNHDA and CDR2 is SQIVND (reference sequence). CDR3 length: 15 amino acids. The CDR3 sequence: CASSMVGGPSNEQFF. The CDR3 DNA reads as TGTGCCAGTAGTATGGTGGGAGGGCCTTCCAATGAGCAGTTCTTC.

The chain has TRBV29-1 and TRBJ1-1, with D possibly matching TRBD1 (6 bases). The CDR3 is made up of 14 amino acids. CDR1 is SQVTM, CDR2 ANQGSEA, per germline. V lost 2 bases to trimming and J lost 5 bases, with 15 bases between them. The CDR3 sequence is CSVELQGEVTEAFF. The CDR3 region has the DNA TGCAGCGTTGAATTACAGGGCGAAGTTACTGAAGCTTTCTTT.

The chain is built from TRBV28 and TRBJ1-5; 9 nucleotides line up with TRBD1. V was pared by 5 bases and J by 6 bases, with 14 bases of the junction left unmatched. The germline gives CDR1 MDHEN, CDR2 SYDVKM. The CDR3 consists of 17 residues. The CDR3 here is CASSLTRDRVAVQPQHF. CDR3 coding DNA: TGTGCCAGCAGTCTAACCCGGGACAGGGTAGCTGTTCAGCCCCAGCATTTT.